The 4 T cell receptor beta chains in this list originate from one sample, sequenced in a study of blood T cell repertoires in COVID-19. Profiled with immunoSEQ multiplex PCR; TCRdb holds only in-frame clones, not every one. This sample has some 200,000 clones, with around three quarters found just once. Sequencing was carried out using peripheral blood. The receptor set was obtained from a woman in her 70s with acute or convalescent COVID-19.

The chain joins TRBV2 to TRBJ1-5; 7 nucleotides agree with TRBD1. The V gene end was trimmed by 3 bases and the J gene end by 2 bases; junction bases not matched to a gene: 7. The germline V gene encodes CDR1 SNHLY and CDR2 FYNNEI. The CDR3 loop spans 16 amino acids. The CDR3 DNA reads as TGTGCCAGCAGTGATGGGGACAGTATGGGCAATCAGCCCCAGCATTTT. It encodes CASSDGDSMGNQPQHF. Filled out from reference TRBV2 and TRBJ1-5, the complete variable domain reads EPEVTQTPSHQVTQMGQEVILRCVPISNHLYFYWYRQILGQKVEFLVSFYNNEISEKSEIFDDQFSVERPDGSNFTLKIRSTKLEDSAMYFCASSDGDSMGNQPQHFGDGTRLSIL.

The chain has TRBV5-1 and TRBJ1-6, with D possibly being TRBD1 (5 bases). Germline values: CDR1 SGHRS, CDR2 YFSETQ. This CDR3 contains 14 residues. Trimming pared 2 bases from V and 10 bases from J, leaving 13 bases between. CDR3 sequence reads: CASSFGRVESPLHF. The CDR3 coding sequence is TGCGCCAGCAGCTTTGGCAGGGTTGAGTCACCCCTCCACTTT.

The rearrangement joins TRBV6-5 to TRBJ2-1, with unresolved D. Germline CDR1 is MNHEY and CDR2 is SVGAGI. With 2 bases removed from V and 10 bases from J, the gap between germline ends came to 12 bases. CDR3 length equals 13 residues. DNA for the CDR3: TGTGCCAGCAGTTACGGGCCCGTTAGGGAGCAGTTCTTC. Translated, it gives CASSYGPVREQFF.

In this sample, this clone turned up once. This chain connects TRBV5-1 to TRBJ2-3, with D unclear. Trimming removed 1 base from V and 2 bases from J, with 5 bases in between. The germline V gene has CDR1 SGHRS and CDR2 YFSETQ. The CDR3 runs 13 residues. The CDR3 bases are TGCGCCAGCAGCTTGCTATTCACAGATACGCAGTATTTT. Translated: CASSLLFTDTQYF.